Listed below are T cell receptor beta chains from one sample, sequenced in a study of blood T cell repertoires in COVID-19. TCRdb's table, derived via immunoSEQ multiplex PCR, lists solely in-frame clones and lacks some. Of under 200,000 clones listed, 85% are singletons. The sequencing input was peripheral blood. Receptors were obtained from a woman at least 80 years old with acute or convalescent COVID-19. Both conserved end residues are part of each CDR3. Fields, in order: clone size, D gene, V gene, J gene, CDR3 length, CDR3 DNA, CDR3 protein. The D gene is left open where the match is weak. Clone size is stated in some rows and not others, as once, few, many or a class when expanded.

>-|TRBD2|TRBV3-1/TRBV3-2|TRBJ2-1|15
TGTGCCAGCAGCCTCAGGACTAGCGGGAGCGATGAGCAGTTCTTC
CASSLRTSGSDEQFF
>-|-|TRBV9|TRBJ1-1|15
TGTGCCAGCAGCGATCGACGGGGACAGAACACTGAAGCTTTCTTT
CASSDRRGQNTEAFF
>-|-|TRBV7-9|TRBJ2-1|16
TGTGCCAGCAGCTTTGCGGGACCGCCGTCGTACAATGAGCAGTTCTTC
CASSFAGPPSYNEQFF
>few|-|TRBV5-1|TRBJ1-1|13
TGCGCCAGCAGCTCTCTTCTGAACACTGAAGCTTTCTTT
CASSSLLNTEAFF
>-|TRBD2|TRBV18|TRBJ2-1|13
TGTGCCAGCTCACCACTTCGGACTAGCGCGGTGTTCTTC
CASSPLRTSAVFF
>-|-|TRBV20-1|TRBJ2-1|11
TGCAGTGCTAGTTCCATGAATGAGCAGTTCTTC
CSASSMNEQFF
>-|-|TRBV6-6|TRBJ2-5|12
TGTGCCTCCTCGAGCGGGCGGGAGACCCAGTACTTC
CASSSGRETQYF
>-|TRBD2|TRBV28|TRBJ2-7|13
TGTGCCAGCAGTCCAGTTAGCGGGAACGAGCAGTACTTC
CASSPVSGNEQYF
>-|-|TRBV19|TRBJ1-2|15
TGTGCCAGTAGTATCCCGACAGGATCGATACGGGTCTACACCTTC
CASSIPTGSIRVYTF
>-|TRBD2|TRBV19|TRBJ2-2|18
TGTGCCAGTAGTATACTGGCCGGGCTAGCGGGAGGGCCCGGGGAGCTGTTTTTT
CASSILAGLAGGPGELFF
>-|-|TRBV29-1|TRBJ1-4|13
TGCAGCGGGAGGACAGACTTAAATGAAAAACTGTTTTTT
CSGRTDLNEKLFF
>-|TRBD1|TRBV24-1|TRBJ1-5|16
TGTGCCACGGGGGGAACAGGGGATGATCGCAATCAGCCCCAGCATTTT
CATGGTGDDRNQPQHF
>once|TRBD2|TRBV15|TRBJ2-5|20
TGTGCCACCAGCACCAAACCCTCGGGACTAGCGGGAGTGGTAAGGGAGACCCAGTACTTC
CATSTKPSGLAGVVRETQYF
>-|-|TRBV11-3|TRBJ2-1|17
TGTGCCAGCAGCCCCGCGGGCCGAAAGAGCTCCTACAATGAGCAGTTCTTC
CASSPAGRKSSYNEQFF
>few|-|TRBV6-5|TRBJ1-5|14
TGTGCCAGCAGTACCACAGGACCCTACCAGCCCCAGCATTTT
CASSTTGPYQPQHF
>-|-|TRBV30|TRBJ1-2|11
TGTGCCTGGAGTGGCAGCTATGGCTACACCTTC
CAWSGSYGYTF
>-|-|TRBV6-6|TRBJ2-7|14
TGTGCCAGCAGCCACCCTCCGGGTGCCTACGAGCAGTACTTC
CASSHPPGAYEQYF
>-|TRBD2|TRBV30|TRBJ2-1|18
TGTGCCTGGAGTGTACTACTTGGACTAGCGGGAGAAACCAATGAGCAGTTCTTC
CAWSVLLGLAGETNEQFF
>-|-|TRBV7-3|TRBJ1-2|14
TGTGCCAGCAGCTTAGGGGGCCCAAACTATGGCTACACCTTC
CASSLGGPNYGYTF
>-|-|TRBV5-1|TRBJ2-7|15
TGCGCCAGCAGCTTGGGTGGCGGGGTCACCTACGAGCAGTACTTC
CASSLGGGVTYEQYF
>-|TRBD1|TRBV18|TRBJ1-2|17
TGTGCCAGCTCACTCTTAGGGACACTGACAGGGGGCGATGGCTACACCTTC
CASSLLGTLTGGDGYTF
>-|-|TRBV16|TRBJ1-2|14
TGTGCCAGCAGCCAAGCCTCAACAGGGTCGGGCTACACCTTC
CASSQASTGSGYTF
>few|TRBD1|TRBV30|TRBJ1-5|15
TGTGCCTGGAGTGACGGGGACAGGCTGTCTCAGCCCCAGCATTTT
CAWSDGDRLSQPQHF
>-|TRBD1|TRBV6-5|TRBJ2-5|16
TGTGCCAGCAGTTACTCGGGACAGGGATATCAAGAGACCCAGTACTTC
CASSYSGQGYQETQYF
>-|TRBD2|TRBV5-8|TRBJ2-7|15
TGTGCCAGCAGCCTACCAGCGGGAGTAGGCTACGAGCAGTACTTC
CASSLPAGVGYEQYF